These 15 T cell receptor beta chains were all obtained from the same sample, sequenced in a study of radiotherapy plus CTLA-4 blockade in lung cancer. Sequenced by immunoSEQ multiplex PCR; TCRdb stores in-frame clones only, minus some. The sample consists of under 90,000 clones, roughly 70% of them appearing once. The source material was peripheral blood, sampled from a patient treated with radiotherapy plus ipilimumab. These receptors were taken from a human donor with non-small cell lung cancer that progressed on radiotherapy plus ipilimumab.

To note about this clone: This likely traces to a read error, being one base from a far larger clone. The V call is TRBV5-4, the J call TRBJ2-1, with D hard to call. This CDR3 comprises 13 residues. Germline-derived CDR1 and CDR2 are SGHNT and YYREEE (reference sequence). The CDR3: CASSFGGSNERFF. For the CDR3, the DNA is TGTGCCAGCAGCTTCGGTGGAAGCAATGAGCGGTTCTTC.

The chain employs TRBV4-1 and TRBJ2-1; 10 bases map to TRBD2. This CDR3 contains 15 residues. Germline values: CDR1 MGHRA, CDR2 YSYEKL. J gave up 7 bases and V 1 base, and 4 bases lay outside the gene matches. CDR3 bases: TGCGCCAGCAGCCAAGTGCTAGCGGGAGCAAATGAGCAGTTCTTC. It is translated as CASSQVLAGANEQFF.

Only one count was recorded for this clone. The chain is built from TRBV6-5 and TRBJ1-5, with TRBD1 matching over 7 bases. This CDR3 has 14 residues. Germline loops: CDR1 MNHEY, CDR2 SVGAGI. V dropped 3 bases and J dropped 8; count of bases not matched to a gene: 7. Written as DNA, the CDR3 is TGTGCCAGCAGTTATCGACAGGGTATAGAGCCCCAGCATTTT. This gives the protein CASSYRQGIEPQHF.

The chain recombines TRBV2 with TRBJ2-4; 7 bases line up with TRBD1. The CDR3 is 16 amino acids. Germline loops: CDR1 SNHLY, CDR2 FYNNEI. The ends lost 3 bases at V and 3 bases at J; junction bases unmatched: 8. The CDR3: CASSDPTGMVKNIQYF. The CDR3 DNA follows: TGTGCCAGCAGTGACCCGACAGGGATGGTCAAAAACATTCAGTACTTC.

CDR3 region: CASSQDWASTYEQYF. CDR3 DNA sequence: TGCGCCAGCAGCCAAGACTGGGCCAGCACCTACGAGCAGTACTTC. This sequence joins TRBV4-3 and TRBJ2-7; D is unclear. Germline V gene sequence: CDR1 LGHNA, CDR2 YSLEER. The V gene lost 0 bases and the J gene lost 2 bases, with 11 bases spanning the gap. The CDR3 length is 15 residues.

The chain is built from TRBV27 and TRBJ2-5, with D uncertain. In germline, CDR1 is MNHEY, CDR2 SMNVEV (reference sequence). Between the trimmed V and J ends, which lost 6 bases and 5 bases, there was a span of 13 bases. There are 13 residues in the CDR3. For the CDR3, the DNA is TGTGCCAGCAGCCGAAGGACGCGGGAGACCCAGTACTTC. Its protein is CASSRRTRETQYF.

This chain joins TRBV9 and TRBJ1-1; no reliable D call. Per germline, CDR1 SGDLS and CDR2 YYNGEE. With 0 bases removed from V and 0 bases from J, the gap between germline ends came to 9 bases. The CDR3 extends over 15 amino acids. The CDR3 nucleotides read TGTGCCAGCAGCGTAGGCCCGGGCCTGAACACTGAAGCTTTCTTT. It encodes CASSVGPGLNTEAFF.

The CDR3 region has the DNA TGTGCCAGCAGCGCCTCAACGTGGCCGGGAACAAACGAGCAGTACTTC. Translated, it gives CASSASTWPGTNEQYF. This chain links TRBV7-2 with TRBJ2-7, with a tentative D call TRBD2 (5 bases). Germline CDR1 reads SGHTA; CDR2 reads FQGNSA. Trimming stripped 5 bases from V and 5 bases from J, with 22 bases between. CDR3 length: 16 residues. The complete variable domain, with remaining parts taken from reference TRBV7-2 and TRBJ2-7, reads GAGVSQSPSNKVTEKGKDVELRCDPISGHTALYWYRQSLGQGLEFLIYFQGNSAPDKSGLPSDRFSAERTGGSVSTLTIQRTQQEDSAVYLCASSASTWPGTNEQYFGPGTRLTVT.

The chain combines TRBV6-5 with TRBJ2-2; D is undetermined. This CDR3 has 15 amino acids. The germline V gene encodes CDR1 MNHEY and CDR2 SVGAGI. V was cut by 5 bases and J by 3 bases, with 13 bases left in between. CDR3 DNA: TGTGCCAGCAGTCCTCTGGGCGTTGACACCGGGGAGCTGTTTTTT. This translates into CASSPLGVDTGELFF.

This clone was counted between two and nine times. This same CDR3 is encoded by further DNA sequences in the sample. The chain combines TRBV10-3 with TRBJ2-7, with TRBD1 identical over 10 bases. J was trimmed by 3 bases and V by 4 bases; bases with no gene match: 3. This CDR3 region has 14 residues. Germline values: CDR1 ENHRY, CDR2 SYGVKD. For the CDR3, the DNA is TGTGCCATCAGTGTCGGGACAGGGGTCTACGAGCAGTACTTC. This gives the protein CAISVGTGVYEQYF.

This clone was seen only once. The J gene is TRBJ1-1, the V gene TRBV9; no reliable D call. Looked up from germline, CDR1 is SGDLS and CDR2 is YYNGEE. The CDR3 runs 13 residues. The V and J ends lost 2 bases and 2 bases respectively, with 7 bases between them. CDR3 protein: CASSVEVNTEAFF. CDR3 bases: TGTGCCAGCAGCGTTGAGGTCAACACTGAAGCTTTCTTT. The variable domain in full, completed from reference TRBV9 and TRBJ1-1, reads DSGVTQTPKHLITATGQRVTLRCSPRSGDLSVYWYQQSLDQGLQFLIQYYNGEERAKGNILERFSAQQFPDLHSELNLSSLELGDSALYFCASSVEVNTEAFFGQGTRLTVV.

The chain has TRBV7-2 and TRBJ2-3, with TRBD2 matching 9 bases. With 2 bases clipped from V and 1 base from J, the junction kept 4 bases outside the gene matches. CDR1 SGHTA and CDR2 FQGNSA come from the germline V gene. The CDR3 extends over 16 amino acids. As DNA, the CDR3 is TGTGCCAGCAGCTTATGGGCTAGCGGGGGCACAGATACGCAGTATTTT. Its protein product is CASSLWASGGTDTQYF.

This clone has only a few counts. The chain uses TRBV7-9 and TRBJ1-4, with TRBD1 matching over 9 bases. CDR1 and CDR2 (germline): SEHNR, FQNEAQ (reference sequence). The ends lost 3 bases at V and 0 bases at J; junction bases unmatched: 8. This CDR3 spans 18 amino acids. CDR3 nucleotide sequence: TGTGCCAGCAGCTTGGGACAGGGTTTAGCCGCAACTAATGAAAAACTGTTTTTT. Residues: CASSLGQGLAATNEKLFF.

The V and J genes are TRBV5-4 and TRBJ2-5; D is uncertain. The germline V gene has CDR1 SGHNT and CDR2 YYREEE (reference sequence). V lost 4 bases to trimming and J lost 5 bases, with 18 bases between them. CDR3 length: 15 residues. The CDR3 bases are TGTGCCAGCAGCACGGGCGTGGAGTCCTGGGAGACCCAGTACTTC. It codes for CASSTGVESWETQYF.

This sequence joins TRBV11-1 and TRBJ2-1; 9 nucleotides agree with TRBD1. Germline V gives CDR1 SGHAT, CDR2 FQDESV (reference sequence). V shed 6 bases, J shed 7 bases, and the junction held 10 bases outside the gene matches. This CDR3 is 15 amino acids long. The CDR3 DNA follows: TGTGCCAGCAGTCCTACGGGACAGGGAAGGAATGAGCAGTTCTTC. Translating gives CASSPTGQGRNEQFF.